This note documents a single T cell receptor (beta chain) sequence. This entry is derived from a study of blood T cell repertoires in COVID-19. Study at large: Sites in the United States, Italy and Spain provided acute and convalescent COVID-19 samples.

There are 14 residues in the CDR3. Germline V gene sequence: CDR1 SGHDN, CDR2 FVKESK. V lost 1 base and J lost 9; bases outside the gene matches: 8. Produced via immunoSEQ multiplex PCR; TCRdb's table is partial and in-frame only. Among about 140,000 clones listed, more than 70% were seen once. The receptor was derived from a woman aged 55-75 years with acute or convalescent COVID-19. V usage is TRBV14 and J usage is TRBJ2-7; 8 bases line up with TRBD2. Input material: peripheral blood. CDR3 bases: TGTGCCAGCAGCCAAGCCGGCCGGGGGGGCGCGCAGTACTTC. Its protein is CASSQAGRGGAQYF.